Listed here are 4 T cell receptor beta chains from one sample, sequenced in a study of molecular identifiers for immune sequencing clone quantification. MiXCR, applied by TCRdb to the PCR reads, yields one record per CDR3 protein. Of roughly 100,000 distinct CDR3 sequences in the sample, around 30% are singletons; the top ten hold roughly 10%. The sample comprised naive CD8+ T cells from blood, with Jurkat cell RNA spiked in. The subset denotes: FACS-sorted CD8+CD4-CCR7+CD45RA+ naive T cells. The origin of the receptors is a human donor in good health. Some libraries in this study had Jurkat cell RNA spiked in.

The chain couples TRBV6-5 to TRBJ2-5, with TRBD1 matching over 7 bases. With 2 bases clipped from V and 2 bases from J, the junction kept 5 bases outside the gene matches. Germline V lookup: CDR1 MNHEY, CDR2 SVGAGI. The CDR3 contains 15 residues. The DNA for the CDR3 is TGTGCCAGCAGTTACCCCGGGGACAGACAAGAGACCCAGTACTTC. Protein product: CASSYPGDRQETQYF.

The chain recombines TRBV12-3 or TRBV12-4 with TRBJ2-5, with 7 bases that match TRBD2. V was clipped by 3 bases and J by 3 bases; unmatched bases: 10. This CDR3 comprises 16 residues. The DNA of the CDR3 is TGTGCCAGCAGTTTTGCGGGGGAGGAGGGGAAAGAGACCCAGTACTTC. It codes for CASSFAGEEGKETQYF.

The chain employs TRBV4-2 and TRBJ2-3; 9 bases line up with TRBD2. J lost 2 bases, V lost 3 bases, and 15 bases had no gene match. The CDR3 runs to 19 residues. Germline-derived CDR1 and CDR2 are LGHNA and YNFKEQ. CDR3 amino acids: CASSHPPGAGGPSTDTQYF. CDR3 coding DNA: TGTGCCAGCAGCCACCCCCCGGGTGCGGGAGGGCCTTCCACAGATACGCAGTATTTT.

The chain joins TRBV28 to TRBJ1-2; the D is unclear. V was pared by 2 bases and J by 6 bases, with 10 bases between. The CDR3 loop spans 13 amino acids. Germline CDR1 reads MDHEN; CDR2 reads SYDVKM. This CDR3 is CASSLVGSNGYTF. Here the CDR3 DNA reads TGTGCCAGCAGTTTAGTCGGGTCCAATGGCTACACCTTC.